This T cell receptor beta chain came from a study of CD8 T cells in Susac syndrome. It was with random hexamers that about 0.45 to 1 ug RNA was reverse transcribed. The amplification used immunoSEQ multiplex PCR on TCR beta CDR3; it spanned 54 Vbeta and 13 Jbeta. One entry per CDR3 protein results from TCRdb running MiXCR on the immunoSEQ multiplex PCR reads. Counted here are over 350,000 distinct CDR3 sequences, approximately 89% occurring once; the ten biggest clones make up approximately 0.12%. High-throughput TCR beta sequencing covered peripheral CD8+ and CD4+ T cells. TEMRA cells were enriched by FACS, and CD4+ and CD8+ T cells were negatively isolated. There are a few counts of this clonotype. Looked up from germline, CDR1 is MGHDK and CDR2 is SYGVNS. V lost 1 base to trimming and J lost 5 bases, with 8 bases between them. The CDR3 sequence is 13 residues long.

The sequenced material came from CD8+ T cells from PBMCs. The source is a human donor with multiple sclerosis. The J gene is TRBJ1-1, the V gene TRBV25-1; D is perhaps TRBD1 (6 bases). CDR3 in amino acids: CASSELGGTEAFF. In DNA, the CDR3 is TGTGCCAGCAGTGAATTAGGGGGTACTGAAGCTTTCTTT. Full variable domain (outside the CDR3, taken from reference TRBV25-1 and TRBJ1-1): EADIYQTPRYLVIGTGKKITLECSQTMGHDKMYWYQQDPGMELHLIHYSYGVNSTEKGDLSSESTVSRIRTEHFPLTLESARPSHTSQYLCASSELGGTEAFFGQGTRLTVV.